A single sample is the source of the 27 T cell receptor beta chains below, sequenced in a study of cytomegalovirus exposure and HLA in healthy donors. The PCR ran on 60 Vbeta and 13 Jbeta primers. Measured with immunoSEQ multiplex PCR; TCRdb has only the in-frame clones, and not every one. Among fewer than 85,000 clones, 65% to 90% were seen once, and the ten largest hold approximately 20%. Sequenced material: PBMCs. These receptors were collected from a man between 65 and 79 years old in good health and CMV-seropositive.

The V and J genes are TRBV2 and TRBJ2-1; 8 nucleotides align to TRBD2. This CDR3 comprises 16 residues. Unmatched junction bases numbered 5, after V lost 2 bases and J lost 2 bases. The germline CDR1 and CDR2 sequences are SNHLY and FYNNEI. This chain's CDR3 is CASSESAGEPYNEQFF. CDR3 nucleotide sequence: TGTGCCAGCAGTGAATCAGCGGGAGAGCCCTACAATGAGCAGTTCTTC.

The chain links TRBV10-3 to TRBJ1-5, with 7 bases identical to TRBD1. The CDR3 length is 15 residues. V lost 6 bases, J lost 0 bases, and 5 bases stayed unmatched. CDR1 is ENHRY and CDR2 is SYGVKD in the germline V gene. The CDR3 spells CAIRGGSLSNQPQHF. The CDR3 region has the DNA TGTGCCATCAGAGGGGGCAGCCTTAGCAATCAGCCCCAGCATTTT.

The chain uses TRBV28 and TRBJ2-7, with 10 bases lining up with TRBD2. CDR3 size: 14 residues. Germline CDR1 reads MDHEN; CDR2 reads SYDVKM. V was pared by 6 bases and J by 2 bases, with 4 bases of the junction left unmatched. CDR3 sequence: CASRVAGGPYEQYF. The CDR3 coding sequence is TGTGCCAGCAGAGTAGCGGGAGGCCCCTACGAGCAGTACTTC.

The chain recombines TRBV19 with TRBJ1-4; maybe TRBD1 (5 bases). With 7 bases removed from V and 3 bases from J, the gap between germline ends came to 15 bases. This CDR3 contains 15 residues. Germline lookup yields CDR1 LNHDA and CDR2 SQIVND (reference sequence). This chain's CDR3 is CASNINQGPNEKLFF. In DNA form, the CDR3 reads TGTGCCAGTAACATAAATCAGGGTCCTAATGAAAAACTGTTTTTT.

The CDR3 is CASSPRGGPQETQYF. The CDR3 DNA sequence: TGTGCCAGCTCACCACGGGGGGGCCCTCAAGAGACCCAGTACTTC. This rearrangement joins TRBV18 to TRBJ2-5, with a weak D call TRBD2 (7 bases). V lost 1 base to trimming and J lost 2 bases, with 11 bases between them. Germline V gene data show CDR1 as KGHSH and CDR2 as LQKENI. This CDR3 contains 15 residues.

The V and J genes are TRBV4-1 and TRBJ2-4; 14 bases line up with TRBD2. Germline CDR1 reads MGHRA; CDR2 reads YSYEKL. CDR3 length equals 18 residues. Trimming took 3 bases from V and 0 from J; bases not matched to a gene: 4. This chain's CDR3 is CASSQGLAGVKAKNIQYF. CDR3 DNA: TGCGCCAGCAGCCAGGGACTAGCGGGAGTGAAAGCCAAAAACATTCAGTACTTC.

The V and J genes are TRBV7-2 and TRBJ2-5, with a weak D call TRBD2 (6 bases). Germline CDR1 SGHTA, CDR2 FQGNSA. The CDR3 contains 15 residues. Trimming removed 2 bases at V and 3 bases at J, with 13 bases between. The CDR3 is CASSLYGGGEETQYF. The CDR3 DNA sequence: TGTGCCAGCAGCTTATACGGCGGAGGGGAAGAGACCCAGTACTTC.

In nucleotides, the CDR3 is TGTGCCAGCTCACCTGTCGGAGACGGCGCTAACTATGGCTACACCTTC. Encoded protein: CASSPVGDGANYGYTF. The chain is built from TRBV18 and TRBJ1-2; D remains ambiguous. The V end was cut by 3 bases, the J end by 0 bases, with 14 bases between. CDR1 is KGHSH and CDR2 is LQKENI in the germline V gene. The CDR3 consists of 16 residues.

V is TRBV7-9 and J is TRBJ1-1; D is undetermined. This CDR3 spans 12 amino acids. The ends were cut back, 1 base at V and 5 bases at J, with 5 bases in the middle. The germline gives CDR1 SEHNR, CDR2 FQNEAQ (reference sequence). The CDR3 sequence is CASSLGRTEAFF. DNA of the CDR3: TGTGCCAGCAGCTTAGGGAGAACTGAAGCTTTCTTT.

The chain has TRBV6-1 and TRBJ2-7; a weak D match, TRBD2 (5 bases). Germline V CDR1 and CDR2: MNHNS, SASEGT. V was trimmed by 1 base and J by 3 bases, leaving 10 bases between them. The CDR3 is 14 residues long. The CDR3 DNA follows: TGTGCCAGCAGTGAAGTGGACGGGAACTACGAGCAGTACTTC. It encodes CASSEVDGNYEQYF.

The chain is built from TRBV9 and TRBJ2-3, with 11 nucleotides matching TRBD2. The CDR3 is made up of 16 amino acids. Trimming at V came to 4 bases and at J to 0 bases, leaving 4 bases not matched to a gene. CDR1 SGDLS and CDR2 YYNGEE come from the germline V gene. CDR3 bases: TGTGCCAGCAGCCAGGGACTAGCGGCAAGCACAGATACGCAGTATTTT. It translates to CASSQGLAASTDTQYF.

The chain carries TRBV7-8 and TRBJ1-5, with 8 bases aligning to TRBD1. The J segment lost 4 bases and the V segment lost 4 bases, leaving 3 bases of the junction unmatched. The germline V gene encodes CDR1 SGHVS and CDR2 FQNEAQ. The CDR3 is made up of 14 amino acids. The CDR3 DNA follows: TGTGCCAGCAGCTCGGGACAGGAGAATCAGCCCCAGCATTTT. Its protein product is CASSSGQENQPQHF.

V gene TRBV2 combines with J gene TRBJ1-2; TRBD1 aligns across 9 bases. Germline values: CDR1 SNHLY, CDR2 FYNNEI. V lost 4 bases to trimming and J lost 5 bases; unmatched junction nucleotides: 5. The CDR3 is 14 residues long. The DNA of the CDR3 is TGTGCCAGCAGTGGACAGGGGGTTCAGTATGGCTACACCTTC. Protein: CASSGQGVQYGYTF. The full variable domain, with the rest looked up from reference TRBV2 and TRBJ1-2, is EPEVTQTPSHQVTQMGQEVILRCVPISNHLYFYWYRQILGQKVEFLVSFYNNEISEKSEIFDDQFSVERPDGSNFTLKIRSTKLEDSAMYFCASSGQGVQYGYTFGSGTRLTVV.

The chain uses TRBV11-2 and TRBJ1-3; D call uncertain. The CDR3 runs 12 residues. Per germline, CDR1 SGHAT and CDR2 FQNNGV. V dropped 5 bases and J dropped 3 bases, with 5 bases sitting between them. CDR3 amino acids: CASSPGGNTIYF. DNA for the CDR3: TGTGCCAGCAGCCCAGGTGGAAACACCATATATTTT.

The table lists this clone with a count of one. The rearrangement joins TRBV5-1 to TRBJ2-7; D is uncertain. CDR1 and CDR2 from the germline V gene are SGHRS and YFSETQ. V shed 0 bases and J shed 5 bases, with 12 bases lying between them. CDR3 length equals 14 residues. The CDR3 DNA follows: TGCGCCAGCAGCTTGGCTCAGCGAGTAAACGAGCAGTACTTC. Protein product: CASSLAQRVNEQYF.

The rearrangement links TRBV7-8 to TRBJ2-1; 7 nucleotides agree with TRBD1. Germline loops: CDR1 SGHVS, CDR2 FQNEAQ. The length of the CDR3 is 15 residues. With 0 bases clipped from V and 4 bases from J, the junction kept 3 bases outside the gene matches. The CDR3 sequence is CASSLATGTYNEQFF. CDR3 nucleotide sequence: TGTGCCAGCAGCTTAGCGACAGGGACGTACAATGAGCAGTTCTTC.

The chain recombines TRBV18 with TRBJ1-2; no clear D. The CDR3 is made up of 13 amino acids. The V end was cut by 3 bases, the J end by 7 bases, with 12 bases between. The germline CDR1 and CDR2 sequences are KGHSH and LQKENI. The CDR3 loop is CASSPEGQSGYTF. In DNA form, the CDR3 reads TGTGCCAGCTCACCTGAGGGCCAGAGTGGCTACACCTTC.

V gene TRBV13 combines with J gene TRBJ2-5; 10 nucleotides agree with TRBD2. In germline, CDR1 is PRHDT, CDR2 FYEKMQ (reference sequence). The CDR3 has 15 residues. The junction had 3 bases not matched to a gene; V was cut back by 4 bases and J by 1 base. The CDR3 is CASSSRTSGQETQYF. The CDR3 bases are TGTGCCAGCAGCTCCCGGACTAGCGGCCAAGAGACCCAGTACTTC.

This chain connects TRBV4-3 to TRBJ2-1; TRBD1 might be the D (6 bases). The V end lost 1 base, the J end lost 5 bases, and 9 bases lay between the germline ends. The germline V gene encodes CDR1 LGHNA and CDR2 YSLEER. The CDR3 is 14 amino acids. The CDR3 reads CASSQGGGNNEQFF. The CDR3 DNA sequence: TGCGCCAGCAGCCAAGGTGGGGGCAACAATGAGCAGTTCTTC.

CDR3 nucleotide sequence: TGTGCCAGCAGGTGGGGGGGTGAGACCCAGTACTTC. This codes for CASRWGGETQYF. The genes are TRBV6-1 and TRBJ2-5; 7 nucleotides align to TRBD2. Germline lookup yields CDR1 MNHNS and CDR2 SASEGT. CDR3 length: 12 residues. Trimming at V came to 6 bases and at J to 5 bases, leaving 3 bases not matched to a gene.

The chain couples TRBV9 to TRBJ2-3; 9 bases fit TRBD2. Germline assignment: CDR1 SGDLS and CDR2 YYNGEE. CDR3 length: 16 residues. After removal of 0 bases from V and 6 bases from J, the junction contained 8 bases not matched to a gene. CDR3 sequence (DNA): TGTGCCAGCAGCGTAGGGGGGCGGGGGGGCCCCGATACGCAGTATTTT. It translates to CASSVGGRGGPDTQYF.

This chain connects TRBV7-8 to TRBJ2-7; 7 nucleotides line up with TRBD1. Germline lookup yields CDR1 SGHVS and CDR2 FQNEAQ. The CDR3 runs to 13 residues. V lost 5 bases and J lost 4; bases outside the gene matches: 5. The CDR3 bases are TGTGCCAGCAGCCCGGGACAGTCTTACGAGCAGTACTTC. This encodes CASSPGQSYEQYF.

The chain has TRBV19 and TRBJ2-7; D call uncertain. CDR1 is LNHDA and CDR2 is SQIVND in the germline V gene (reference sequence). Trimming left V 5 bases short and J 2 bases short, with 13 bases between. This CDR3 region has 14 residues. The CDR3 coding sequence is TGTGCCAGTAGTCCCGGGTCTCCTCCCTACGAGCAGTACTTC. This encodes CASSPGSPPYEQYF.

This clone was seen only once. The gene calls are TRBV18 and TRBJ2-3, with TRBD1 matching over 9 bases. J gave up 5 bases and V 8 bases, and 8 bases lay outside the gene matches. The CDR3 is 14 amino acids. Germline V gene sequence: CDR1 KGHSH, CDR2 LQKENI. The CDR3 nucleotides read TGTGCCAGCCAACAGGGGGCCCAGGGAGATACGCAGTATTTT. Translation: CASQQGAQGDTQYF.

CDR3 protein: CASSYRTGSEAFF. Written as DNA, the CDR3 is TGTGCCAGCAGTTACCGGACAGGATCTGAAGCTTTCTTT. V is TRBV6-5 and J is TRBJ1-1; TRBD1 matches 7 bases. This CDR3 contains 13 residues. With 2 bases clipped from V and 6 bases from J, the junction kept 3 bases outside the gene matches. From germline, CDR1 is MNHEY and CDR2 SVGAGI.

Comments on this clone: This same CDR3 is encoded by further DNA sequences in the sample. The J gene is TRBJ1-1, the V gene TRBV6-5, with D possibly being TRBD1 (5 bases). Germline V gene data show CDR1 as MNHEY and CDR2 as SVGAGI. The CDR3 runs 14 residues. The ends were cut back, 6 bases at V and 5 bases at J, with 16 bases in the middle. The CDR3 is CASSPGGVRTEAFF. CDR3 coding DNA: TGTGCCAGCAGCCCCGGGGGGGTGAGAACTGAAGCTTTCTTT.

This clone was seen only once. J is TRBJ1-5 and V is TRBV5-6; no definite D call. The CDR3 length is 12 residues. CDR1 and CDR2 from the germline V gene are SGHDT and YYEEEE. V was pared by 1 base and J by 4 bases, with 3 bases between. CDR3 nucleotides: TGTGCCAGCAGCTTGCTAAATCAGCCCCAGCATTTT. It yields the protein CASSLLNQPQHF.